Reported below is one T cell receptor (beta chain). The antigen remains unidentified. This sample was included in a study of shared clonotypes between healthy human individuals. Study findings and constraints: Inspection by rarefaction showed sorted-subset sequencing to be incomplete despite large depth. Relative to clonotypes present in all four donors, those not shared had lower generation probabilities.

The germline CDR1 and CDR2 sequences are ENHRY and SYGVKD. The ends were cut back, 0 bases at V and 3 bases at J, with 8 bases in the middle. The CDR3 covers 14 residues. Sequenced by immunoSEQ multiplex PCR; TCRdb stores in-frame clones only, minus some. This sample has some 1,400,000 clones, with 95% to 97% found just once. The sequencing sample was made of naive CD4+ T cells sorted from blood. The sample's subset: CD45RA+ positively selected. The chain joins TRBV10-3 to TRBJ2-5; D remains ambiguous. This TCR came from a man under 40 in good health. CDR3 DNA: TGTGCCATCAGTGAGTCCCAGGCGGAAGAGACCCAGTACTTC. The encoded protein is CAISESQAEETQYF.